This paragraph covers one T cell receptor beta chain sequence. The sample belongs to a study of neoadjuvant anti-PD-1 for oral cavity cancer. Clones were sequenced by immunoSEQ multiplex PCR, and TCRdb holds only the in-frame ones, with some missing. The table lists tens of thousands of clones, 65% to 85% of them singletons. The CDR3 has 15 amino acids. Germline loops: CDR1 SQVTM, CDR2 ANQGSEA. Analysis of PBMCs was direct, with no culture step. The chain employs TRBV29-1 and TRBJ2-5; D is possibly TRBD1 (7 bases). The J call is doubtful: the DNA matches TRBJ2-7 better. The TCR was taken from a person aged 40 to 85 with oral cavity squamous cell carcinoma. The input for sequencing was PBMCs, taken before nivolumab (anti-PD-1) treatment. CDR3 region: CSVEGRPGGSYEQYF. The CDR3 bases are TGCAGCGTTGAGGGTCGGCCAGGGGGGTCCTACGAGCAGTACTTC.